These 4 T cell receptor beta chains were sequenced from one sample in a study of cytomegalovirus exposure and HLA in healthy donors. The PCR used 60 Vbeta and 13 Jbeta primers. Measured with immunoSEQ multiplex PCR; TCRdb has only the in-frame clones, and not every one. The sample has about 110,000 clones; roughly 76% are singletons. Specimen: PBMCs. Receptor source: a woman between 50 and 59 years old in good health and CMV-seropositive.

The rearrangement links TRBV2 to TRBJ1-2; D remains ambiguous. Germline-derived CDR1 and CDR2 are SNHLY and FYNNEI. V lost 1 base to trimming and J lost 7 bases, with 13 bases between them. The CDR3 sequence is 14 residues long. As DNA, the CDR3 is TGTGCCAGCAGTGAAGGCCCTCTGAGAGGTGGCTACACCTTC. As protein: CASSEGPLRGGYTF.

With regard to this clone: Other nucleotide sequences from this sample produce the same CDR3. V usage is TRBV6-5 and J usage is TRBJ2-7; D perhaps matches TRBD1 (5 bases). V was cut by 8 bases and J by 1 base, with 15 bases left in between. Germline V CDR1 and CDR2: MNHEY, SVGAGI. The CDR3 length is 14 residues. The CDR3 bases are TGTGCCAGCTCCCCTCGTAGGGGTTCCTACGAGCAGTACTTC. Translation gives CASSPRRGSYEQYF.

The chain employs TRBV7-9 and TRBJ2-1, with 14 nucleotides matching TRBD2. Germline CDR1 reads SEHNR; CDR2 reads FQNEAQ (reference sequence). The CDR3 extends over 17 amino acids. The V gene end was trimmed by 2 bases and the J gene end by 7 bases; junction bases not matched to a gene: 7. The CDR3 reads CASSLLAGTSGRNEQFF. The DNA of the CDR3 is TGTGCCAGCAGCTTATTGGCCGGGACTAGCGGGAGAAATGAGCAGTTCTTC.

The V call is TRBV5-1, the J call TRBJ2-1; 10 bases are shared with TRBD2. The V and J ends lost 2 bases and 7 bases, in that order; junction bases with no gene match: 6. Germline V gives CDR1 SGHRS, CDR2 YFSETQ. The CDR3 covers 15 residues. CDR3: CASSFSGGPPNEQFF. For the CDR3, the DNA is TGCGCCAGCAGCTTTAGCGGGGGGCCTCCTAATGAGCAGTTCTTC. Full variable domain (rest looked up from reference TRBV5-1 and TRBJ2-1): KAGVTQTPRYLIKTRGQQVTLSCSPISGHRSVSWYQQTPGQGLQFLFEYFSETQRNKGNFPGRFSGRQFSNSRSEMNVSTLELGDSALYLCASSFSGGPPNEQFFGPGTRLTVL.